The source of this T cell receptor (beta chain) is a study of blood T cell repertoires in COVID-19. Study as a whole: COVID-19 samples collected from the United States, Italy and Spain covered acute and convalescent phases. Sample material is recorded as cDNA or gDNA derived from T cells, B-cell-depleted T cells, or PBMCs.

Authors' analysis steps: Reference gene primer amplification in the assay estimated nucleated cell counts. TCRdb's table, derived via immunoSEQ multiplex PCR, lists solely in-frame clones and lacks some. D and trimming were read from the DNA, whereas the V and J calls and clone size are those reported in that table. The sample yields 100,000 or so clones, approximately 88% seen once. The receptor was isolated from a human donor in a cohort sampled during active COVID-19. The material sequenced was peripheral blood.

CDR3 DNA: TGTGCCAGCACCCTGACAGCAACTAATGAAAAACTGTTTTTT. Residues: CASTLTATNEKLFF. The genes are TRBV6-5 and TRBJ1-4; weak D call: TRBD1 (5 bases). The CDR3 has 14 amino acids. Germline V gene lookup returns CDR1 MNHEY and CDR2 SVGAGI. Trimming shortened V by 7 bases and J by 0 bases, and 9 bases separated the two germline ends.